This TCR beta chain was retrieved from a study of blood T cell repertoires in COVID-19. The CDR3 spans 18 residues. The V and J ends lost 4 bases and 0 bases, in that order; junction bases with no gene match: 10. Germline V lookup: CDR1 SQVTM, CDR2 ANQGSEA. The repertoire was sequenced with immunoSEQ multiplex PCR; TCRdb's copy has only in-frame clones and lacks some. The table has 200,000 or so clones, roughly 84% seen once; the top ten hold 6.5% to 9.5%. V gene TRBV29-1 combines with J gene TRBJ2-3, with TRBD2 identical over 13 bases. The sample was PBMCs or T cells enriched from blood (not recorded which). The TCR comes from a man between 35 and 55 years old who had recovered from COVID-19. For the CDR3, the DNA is TGCAGCGTTGGTCGTTTGGGACTAGCGGGATCTAGCACAGATACGCAGTATTTT. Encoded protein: CSVGRLGLAGSSTDTQYF.